A single sample gave rise to the 10 T cell receptor beta chains below, sequenced in a study of siplizumab effects on memory and regulatory T cells. Here immunoSEQ multiplex PCR was the method, and the copy in TCRdb shows in-frame clones only, minus some. The data show roughly 100,000 clones, about 90% seen once. The sequenced sample was non-Treg CD4+ T cells sorted from blood. These receptors all stem from a human donor in good health.

The CDR3 nucleotides are TGTGCCAGTAGTCCCGGGACTAGCGGGTGGGTTTTGAACACCGGGGAGCTGTTTTTT. Protein: CASSPGTSGWVLNTGELFF. The chain links TRBV19 to TRBJ2-2, with 12 bases that match TRBD2. The CDR3 has 19 amino acids. Germline lookup yields CDR1 LNHDA and CDR2 SQIVND (reference sequence). V dropped 5 bases and J dropped 1; count of bases not matched to a gene: 11.

The V gene is TRBV5-1, the J gene TRBJ1-5; 8 bases fit TRBD1. Trimming removed 5 bases from V and 6 bases from J; junction bases left unmatched: 7. This CDR3 has 14 amino acids. Per germline, CDR1 SGHRS and CDR2 YFSETQ. The CDR3 sequence: CASSMTGELQPQHF. CDR3 DNA sequence: TGCGCCAGCAGTATGACAGGGGAACTTCAGCCCCAGCATTTT.

The chain links TRBV29-1 to TRBJ2-3; possible D gene TRBD2, 5 bases. Trimming shortened V by 6 bases and J by 3 bases, and 10 bases separated the two germline ends. The germline CDR1 and CDR2 sequences are SQVTM and ANQGSEA. The CDR3 extends over 12 amino acids. The CDR3 is CSVRDGTDTQYF. For the CDR3, the DNA is TGCAGCGTCCGGGATGGTACAGATACGCAGTATTTT.

The V call is TRBV18, the J call TRBJ2-5, with a weak D call TRBD1 (5 bases). There are 12 residues in the CDR3. Per germline, CDR1 KGHSH and CDR2 LQKENI. V lost 5 bases, J lost 3 bases, and 7 bases lay in between. Written as DNA, the CDR3 is TGTGCCAGCTCAGTGACAGAAGAGACCCAGTACTTC. Its protein is CASSVTEETQYF.

The chain carries TRBV6-6 and TRBJ2-7; either TRBD1 or TRBD2 may supply D (5 bases each). Germline loops: CDR1 MNHNY, CDR2 SVGAGI (reference sequence). This CDR3 spans 15 amino acids. Deletions cut 2 bases from V and 0 bases from J, with 11 bases between. The CDR3 DNA reads TGTGCCAGCAGTTACGGGACCCAGAGCTCCTACGAGCAGTACTTC. Translated: CASSYGTQSSYEQYF.

This sequence joins TRBV6-6 and TRBJ2-7; D unclear. V lost 6 bases and J lost 0, with 12 bases in between. The germline CDR1 and CDR2 sequences are MNHNY and SVGAGI (reference sequence). This CDR3 is built from 14 residues. CDR3 protein: CASRKTPISYEQYF. For the CDR3, the DNA is TGTGCCAGCAGAAAAACACCTATCTCCTACGAGCAGTACTTC.

This chain uses TRBV20-1 with TRBJ2-7; no definite D call. This CDR3 comprises 11 residues. Per germline, CDR1 DFQATT and CDR2 SNEGSKA (reference sequence). The germline V and J ends were trimmed by 0 bases and 8 bases, with 8 bases remaining between them. The CDR3 DNA follows: TGCAGTGCTAGAGAGCTGACTCAGCAGTACTTC. It is translated as CSARELTQQYF.

The chain has TRBV19 and TRBJ2-2; 8 bases are a match to TRBD1. The V segment lost 7 bases and the J segment 1 base; nucleotides outside the gene matches: 8. In germline, CDR1 is LNHDA, CDR2 SQIVND (reference sequence). This CDR3 spans 16 amino acids. CDR3: CASNMRTGGNTGELFF. CDR3 DNA: TGTGCCAGTAACATGCGAACAGGGGGGAACACCGGGGAGCTGTTTTTT.

V usage is TRBV11-1 and J usage is TRBJ2-7; D perhaps matches TRBD1 (6 bases). CDR3 length: 14 amino acids. Trimming took off 5 bases at V and 2 bases at J, with 13 bases between the two ends. Germline CDR1 SGHAT, CDR2 FQDESV (reference sequence). Written as DNA, the CDR3 is TGTGCCAGCAGCCCCTCGGACAGCCCCTACGAGCAGTACTTC. It codes for CASSPSDSPYEQYF.

The chain uses TRBV28 and TRBJ2-6; no reliable D call. The CDR3 covers 18 residues. V lost 5 bases and J 0 bases, leaving 17 bases between the germline ends. The germline V gene encodes CDR1 MDHEN and CDR2 SYDVKM. The DNA for the CDR3 is TGTGCCAGCAGTCTGAGACCAGGATCTGGCTCTGGGGCCAACGTCCTGACTTTC. Amino acid sequence: CASSLRPGSGSGANVLTF.